The entry below describes one T cell receptor (beta chain). What it binds is not known. The length of the CDR3 is 16 residues. From germline, CDR1 is SGHDT and CDR2 YYEEEE. V shed 3 bases, J shed 7 bases, and the junction held 10 bases outside the gene matches. Sequencing was performed with immunoSEQ multiplex PCR; in TCRdb, only in-frame clones are kept and a portion is missing. The sample consists of some 160,000 clones, around 88% of them appearing once. The data derive from a study of T cell responses to AZD1222 COVID-19 vaccine. Whole-study results and caveats: Clonal diversity was possibly underestimated, and white British individuals and females predominated among donors. None of the repertoires were sampled until the peak T cell response had passed.

The source material was peripheral blood, sampled 28 days after the second AZD1222 dose. The receptor's source is an adult who received the AZD1222 COVID-19 vaccine. This chain joins TRBV5-6 and TRBJ2-2; TRBD1 aligns across 9 bases. The CDR3, as DNA: TGTGCCAGCAGCTCCTACCCGGGACAGGGATTCGGGGAGCTGTTTTTT. Amino acids: CASSSYPGQGFGELFF. The full variable domain, completed using reference TRBV5-6 and TRBJ2-2, is DAGVTQSPTHLIKTRGQQVTLRCSPKSGHDTVSWYQQALGQGPQFIFQYYEEEERQRGNFPDRFSGHQFPNYSSELNVNALLLGDSALYLCASSSYPGQGFGELFFGEGSRLTVL.